A selection of T cell receptor beta chains follows, all from one sample in a study of OX40 agonist ivuxolimab in advanced cancers. Sequencing was performed with immunoSEQ multiplex PCR; in TCRdb, only in-frame clones are kept and a portion is missing. This table holds tens of thousands of clones, roughly nine tenths found once. The sample in question was CD4+ or CD8+ T cells sorted from blood, obtained in a trial of the OX40 agonist ivuxolimab. The receptors were gathered from an adult with an advanced solid tumor such as melanoma, head and neck, liver or kidney cancer. The CDR3 runs from the conserved cysteine through the conserved F or W. A D gene is named only where the DNA matches it firmly. Clone sizes are given selectively: once, few, many, or a class where the clone is expanded.

D,V,size,J,CDR3,DNA
NA,TRBV19,NA,TRBJ1-5,CASSPTYQPQHF,TGTGCCAGTAGTCCCACGTATCAGCCCCAGCATTTT
NA,TRBV21-1,NA,TRBJ1-5,CASSPGDRGSKGNSNQPQHF,TGTGCCAGCAGCCCGGGGGACAGGGGCTCTAAGGGTAATAGCAATCAGCCCCAGCATTTT
NA,TRBV19,once,TRBJ2-1,CASSQGPHSYNEQFF,TGTGCCAGTAGCCAAGGGCCTCATTCCTACAATGAGCAGTTCTTC
NA,TRBV5-1,NA,TRBJ2-1,CASSLGRGLIGNEQFF,TGCGCCAGCAGCTTGGGCAGGGGATTGATCGGGAATGAGCAGTTCTTC
NA,TRBV30,NA,TRBJ2-1,CAWSVGDLEQFF,TGTGCCTGGAGTGTAGGGGACCTCGAGCAGTTCTTC
NA,TRBV30,NA,TRBJ2-3,CAWEALGAGTDTQYF,TGTGCCTGGGAGGCCTTAGGGGCGGGCACAGATACGCAGTATTTT
NA,TRBV19,NA,TRBJ2-2,CASSILWGTGELFF,TGTGCCAGTAGTATTCTCTGGGGAACCGGGGAGCTGTTTTTT
TRBD1,TRBV2,NA,TRBJ2-1,CASSEAGGTGQFF,TGTGCCAGCAGTGAAGCAGGAGGGACAGGGCAGTTCTTC
NA,TRBV2,NA,TRBJ2-4,CASYPGEGNIQYF,TGTGCCAGCTACCCGGGAGAGGGAAACATTCAGTACTTC
TRBD1,TRBV19,NA,TRBJ2-1,CASRQGYNEQFF,TGTGCCAGCAGACAGGGGTACAATGAGCAGTTCTTC
NA,TRBV6-5,NA,TRBJ2-7,CASRGDSAYEQYF,TGTGCCAGCAGAGGGGACTCTGCCTACGAGCAGTACTTC
TRBD2,TRBV2,NA,TRBJ2-1,CASEELAGIYNEQFF,TGTGCCAGCGAGGAACTAGCGGGAATCTACAATGAGCAGTTCTTC
TRBD1,TRBV4-2,NA,TRBJ2-1,CASSQASRDSNNEQFF,TGTGCCAGCAGCCAAGCGTCTCGGGACAGCAACAATGAGCAGTTCTTC
TRBD1,TRBV27,NA,TRBJ1-2,CASSSHRDRGPFYYGYTF,TGTGCCAGCAGTTCACACCGGGACAGGGGACCCTTTTACTATGGCTACACCTTC
NA,TRBV6-1,NA,TRBJ1-1,CASSPRLQFDTEAFF,TGTGCCAGCAGTCCCCGACTCCAATTCGACACTGAAGCTTTCTTT
NA,TRBV5-6,NA,TRBJ1-2,CASSLQGNNYGYTF,TGTGCCAGCAGCTTGCAGGGGAATAACTATGGCTACACCTTC
NA,TRBV2,NA,TRBJ2-3,CASSVLRDPTDTQYF,TGTGCCAGCAGTGTATTAAGGGACCCCACAGATACGCAGTATTTT
TRBD1,TRBV2,NA,TRBJ1-2,CASSGTGNDYGYTF,TGTGCCAGCAGTGGGACAGGGAACGACTATGGCTACACCTTC
TRBD2,TRBV19,NA,TRBJ2-5,CASSIGTSGGRETQYF,TGTGCCAGTAGTATAGGGACTAGCGGGGGAAGGGAGACCCAGTACTTC
TRBD2,TRBV7-9,NA,TRBJ2-2,CASSPVAGNTNTGELFF,TGTGCCAGCAGCCCCGTAGCGGGGAATACGAACACCGGGGAGCTGTTTTTT
NA,TRBV29-1,NA,TRBJ2-1,CSVVGPGEQFF,TGCAGCGTTGTCGGGCCGGGTGAGCAGTTCTTC
NA,TRBV5-1,NA,TRBJ2-1,CASSLALLGNEQFF,TGCGCCAGCAGCTTGGCTCTCTTGGGCAATGAGCAGTTCTTC
TRBD1,TRBV28,NA,TRBJ2-4,CASSPGTGLRAKNIQYF,TGTGCCAGCAGCCCGGGGACAGGGTTGCGTGCCAAAAACATTCAGTACTTC
NA,TRBV7-9,NA,TRBJ2-1,CASSWEEYNEQFF,TGTGCCAGCAGCTGGGAAGAATACAATGAGCAGTTCTTC
TRBD1,TRBV5-4,few,TRBJ1-5,CASSYGTGPQHF,TGTGCCAGCAGCTACGGGACAGGTCCCCAGCATTTT
NA,TRBV6-4,NA,TRBJ1-5,CASSVFWAGAPQPQHF,TGTGCCAGCAGTGTATTTTGGGCAGGGGCTCCTCAGCCCCAGCATTTT